The rows below give T cell receptor beta chains drawn from one sample of a study of CD8 T cells in Susac syndrome. TCRdb re-called the immunoSEQ multiplex PCR reads with MiXCR, one entry per CDR3 protein. This table has about 200,000 distinct CDR3 sequences, around 95% appearing once. Source material: CD4+ T cells from PBMCs. These receptors came from a human donor with multiple sclerosis. CDR3s include the opening cysteine and the closing phenylalanine or tryptophan. The D gene is left open where the match is weak. Size is omitted from some rows. Given values are once, few, many or a class for expanded clones.

d_gene	j_gene	abundance	v_gene	CDR3aa	CDR3nt
.	TRBJ2-3	once	TRBV30	CAWSETDTDTQYF	TGTGCCTGGAGTGAGACAGACACAGATACGCAGTATTTT
TRBD2	TRBJ2-1	.	TRBV7-8	CASSLSGTSGSYNEQFF	TGTGCCAGCAGCTTGTCCGGGACTAGCGGTTCCTACAATGAGCAGTTCTTC
.	TRBJ1-6	.	TRBV7-9	CASSDRIESPLHF	TGTGCCAGCAGCGACCGGATAGAATCACCCCTCCACTTT
.	TRBJ2-3	.	TRBV20-1	CSALPGNTQYF	TGCAGTGCCCTCCCAGGGAATACGCAGTATTTT
.	TRBJ1-1	once	TRBV19	CASSLQGQTEAFF	TGTGCCAGTAGTCTCCAGGGCCAGACTGAAGCTTTCTTT
.	TRBJ1-1	.	TRBV29-1	CSVWTAWTTEAFF	TGCAGCGTCTGGACTGCATGGACCACTGAAGCTTTCTTT
.	TRBJ2-3	.	TRBV30	CAWSAQGGADTQYF	TGTGCCTGGAGTGCCCAAGGGGGGGCAGATACGCAGTATTTT
.	TRBJ2-1	.	TRBV4-1	CASSQETRRTASSYNEQFF	TGCGCCAGCAGCCAAGAGACCAGGCGGACCGCGAGCTCCTACAATGAGCAGTTCTTC
.	TRBJ2-6	.	TRBV30	CASGAGANVLTF	TGTGCCTCGGGAGCTGGGGCCAACGTCCTGACTTTC
.	TRBJ2-3	.	TRBV6-5	CASISADTQYF	TGTGCCAGCATTTCCGCAGATACGCAGTATTTT
TRBD1	TRBJ2-6	.	TRBV20-1	CSAPGTGGRGANVLTF	TGCAGTGCCCCGGGGACAGGGGGTAGAGGGGCCAACGTCCTGACTTTC
.	TRBJ1-2	.	TRBV20-1	CSTPGRGFYGYTF	TGCAGTACGCCCGGGAGAGGGTTTTATGGCTACACCTTC
TRBD1	TRBJ1-5	.	TRBV15	CATAGGYSNQPQHF	TGTGCCACCGCAGGGGGGTATAGCAATCAGCCCCAGCATTTT
.	TRBJ1-2	.	TRBV18	CASSPPGVQGYTF	TGTGCCAGCTCACCACCCGGGGTCCAGGGCTACACCTTC
.	TRBJ1-3	.	TRBV6-6	CASSRRGTGNTIYF	TGTGCCAGCAGTCGCAGGGGTACGGGAAACACCATATATTTT
.	TRBJ2-3	.	TRBV25-1	CASSVGSATDTQYF	TGTGCCAGCAGTGTGGGGTCCGCGACAGATACGCAGTATTTT
.	TRBJ2-3	.	TRBV30	CAWSWGSTDTQYF	TGTGCCTGGAGTTGGGGTAGCACAGATACGCAGTATTTT
.	TRBJ2-7	.	TRBV20-1	CSAARDRSSYEQYF	TGCAGTGCTGCCCGTGACAGGAGCTCCTACGAGCAGTACTTC
.	TRBJ1-2	.	TRBV3-1	CASSLGANGYTF	TGTGCCAGCAGCCTCGGGGCGAATGGCTACACCTTC
.	TRBJ1-6	.	TRBV6-5	CASSYSGTVNSPLHF	TGTGCCAGCAGTTACTCTGGCACCGTCAATTCACCCCTCCACTTT
.	TRBJ1-2	.	TRBV7-9	CASHPDPNYGYTF	TGTGCCAGCCATCCTGACCCGAACTATGGCTACACCTTC
TRBD2	TRBJ2-3	.	TRBV20-1	CSASSPSGGAWDTQYF	TGCAGTGCTTCCTCCCCTAGCGGGGGGGCGTGGGATACGCAGTATTTT
.	TRBJ2-2	.	TRBV29-1	CSAAGTPALGELFF	TGCAGCGCAGCGGGGACACCCGCCCTGGGGGAGCTGTTTTTT
.	TRBJ2-1	.	TRBV20-1	CSARENEQFF	TGCAGTGCTAGAGAGAATGAGCAGTTCTTC
.	TRBJ1-1	.	TRBV29-1	CSVETGGTEAFF	TGCAGCGTTGAGACGGGGGGCACTGAAGCTTTCTTT
TRBD1	TRBJ1-1	.	TRBV10-3	CAISDGDSEAFF	TGTGCCATCAGCGATGGGGACAGCGAAGCTTTCTTT
.	TRBJ1-6	.	TRBV30	CAWRMGLGSPLHF	TGTGCCTGGAGGATGGGGCTGGGTTCACCCCTCCACTTT
TRBD2	TRBJ2-5	.	TRBV4-2	CASSQGLAEETQYF	TGTGCCAGCAGCCAGGGACTAGCGGAAGAGACCCAGTACTTC
.	TRBJ1-1	.	TRBV29-1	CSVGLGANTEAFF	TGCAGCGTTGGTCTTGGGGCAAACACTGAAGCTTTCTTT
.	TRBJ1-2	.	TRBV15	CATREGRGQLNGYTF	TGTGCCACCAGAGAAGGACGGGGCCAGCTTAATGGCTACACCTTC
.	TRBJ1-1	.	TRBV20-1	CSPSQPGSYTEAFF	TGCAGTCCCTCTCAGCCGGGTTCGTACACTGAAGCTTTCTTT
.	TRBJ1-2	.	TRBV7-9	CATITYGYTF	TGTGCCACAATTACGTACGGCTACACCTTC
.	TRBJ1-6	once	TRBV4-1	CASSQGDSLGHRF	TGCGCCAGCAGCCAAGGTGACAGCCTCGGACACCGATTT
.	TRBJ2-5	.	TRBV12-3/TRBV12-4	CASSRGRQETQYF	TGTGCCAGCAGCCGAGGACGGCAAGAGACCCAGTACTTC
.	TRBJ1-4	.	TRBV4-2	CASSAQGKLFF	TGTGCCAGCAGCGCACAGGGAAAACTGTTTTTT
.	TRBJ2-1	.	TRBV7-2	CASSPGEPHYNEQFF	TGTGCCAGCAGCCCGGGGGAGCCCCACTACAATGAGCAGTTCTTC
.	TRBJ2-1	.	TRBV20-1	CSASAGPEMSEQFF	TGCAGTGCTAGTGCGGGGCCCGAAATGAGTGAGCAGTTCTTC
.	TRBJ1-6	.	TRBV2	CASRVHSGANSPLHF	TGTGCCAGCAGAGTACACTCCGGGGCCAATTCACCCCTCCACTTT
.	TRBJ1-2	.	TRBV30	CAWSVFANYGYTF	TGTGCCTGGAGTGTATTCGCTAACTATGGCTACACCTTC
TRBD1	TRBJ2-5	.	TRBV9	CASSEGLGQNQETQYF	TGTGCCAGCAGCGAGGGCCTGGGACAGAACCAAGAGACCCAGTACTTC
TRBD2	TRBJ2-5	.	TRBV3-1	CASSQDGSAGGRETQYF	TGTGCCAGCAGCCAAGATGGTTCAGCGGGGGGTCGGGAGACCCAGTACTTC